This TCR beta chain was found in a study of STAT5B mutations in CD4+ large granular lymphocyte leukemia. Study conclusions and caveats: 8/27 top patient clones versus 2/35 control clones were TRBV06-family. Patient CD4-sorted repertoires looked more clonal than healthy CD4+ repertoires, even without putative leukemic clones. Approximately 25% of private leukemic clonotypes occurred rarely in other patients' non-leukemic repertoires.

For this clone: Its antigen is not known.

The germline V gene encodes CDR1 SNHLY and CDR2 FYNNEI. The V and J ends lost 6 bases and 5 bases, in that order; junction bases with no gene match: 5. The CDR3 is made up of 14 amino acids. Clones were read by immunoSEQ multiplex PCR, and TCRdb kept only the in-frame ones, dropping some. The sample shows tens of thousands of clones, 80% to 85% of them seen only once. Controls came from buffy coats of healthy blood donors. The receptor was isolated from a human donor in good health. The genes are TRBV2 and TRBJ2-2; 8 bases match TRBD1. Input material: CD4+ T cells from blood buffy coats. The CDR3 sequence is CASSQGAGTGELFF. The DNA of the CDR3 is TGTGCCAGCAGCCAGGGGGCTGGAACCGGGGAGCTGTTTTTT.